This TCR beta chain is drawn from a study of cytomegalovirus exposure and HLA in healthy donors (dated by TCRdb to about 2017). Broadly, across the study: An earlier analysis of some 550 of the donors reported approximately 290 Gb of sequence data and 117 million unique TCR beta sequences from about 200 million T cells. Across approximately 400 genotyped donors of the cohort, an average of roughly 200,000 unique TCR beta nucleotide sequences per donor were sequenced, and 15% to 20% of those sequences were non-productive. Both class I and class II loci were covered by HLA typing, at four-digit resolution. Rather than drawing on any new phenotypic data, the later analysis identified candidate immune exposures from TCR beta sequences and the way those sequences occurred across donors. In a later analysis, previously published TCR beta repertoires from hundreds of donors were re-analyzed and high-resolution HLA genotyping was added so that TCR occurrence patterns could be studied. Genome-wide SNP genotypes for about three fifths of the roughly 670 donors were used in a later genetic analysis, which treated that subset as a discovery cohort. A few DR-DQ haplotypes were treated as single units for association and clustering because of strong linkage in the cohort. The study aimed to test whether cataloging public T cell receptors could reveal signatures of past pathogen exposure. Using immunosequencing, the study profiled T cell repertoires from 666 subjects and related those repertoires to cytomegalovirus serostatus. Approximately 310 gigabases of sequencing data and tens of millions of unique TCR sequences were included in an early release covering roughly 600 HLA-typed donors. A separate validation cohort of approximately 120 different subjects was used in addition to the roughly 720-subject first cohort. The genetic ancestry cluster associated with self-reported Caucasian donors included about four fifths of the 350 to 500 genotyped donors. All discovery cohort repertoires had been generated on a single sequencing platform. To decide whether each TCR beta V gene segment behaved as functional or pseudogenic, an earlier analysis of 587 of the donors relied on high-throughput TCR beta sequencing. The study combined high-throughput TCR immunosequencing, statistical association of individual TCRs with disease status, and machine learning to predict cytomegalovirus infection status. The number of typed donors differed by locus: about 620-640 for A, B, C, DRB1 and DQB1; some 540 for DQA1; 600 to 610 for DPA1; and roughly 470 for DPB1. Donor age, sex, ethnicity and CMV serostatus were compiled alongside the repertoire data. What the work shows at the level of the full study, not this receptor alone: The study listed 164 TCR beta chains as associated with cytomegalovirus. A few of the identified cytomegalovirus-associated TCR beta chains were confirmed in vitro to be specific for cytomegalovirus antigens. Cytomegalovirus status was reported to be diagnosed by the classifier with high specificity and sensitivity in both the original and validation cohorts. In a later analysis, most CMV-associated TCR beta chains were found to appear HLA-restricted, with HLA associations seemingly driven largely by CMV exposure. The authors suggested that the approach could potentially be extended to other disease states and immunological phenotypes. When HLA alleles, especially DR and DQ, strongly co-occurred, TCR associations were difficult to assign to individual alleles. Most TCR sequences were observed very rarely across donors, whereas some public TCRs were present in many individuals. In an earlier analysis of about 600 of the donors, most TCR beta V segments appeared in productive rearrangements about 87% or about 30% of the time, broadly matching IMGT annotations. In a later analysis, several top co-occurrence clusters were reported to appear linked to parvovirus B19, influenza, CMV and Epstein-Barr virus. A cluster of highly shared sequence variants was judged likely to be a technical artifact of the sequencing pipeline. Because counts were too low, about 18 rarely observed V segments, including chromosome 9 orphons, were left out of the earlier analysis of a few hundred of the donors. This cohort had only TCR beta chains sequenced, and the lack of alpha or paired-chain data limited which features could be detected. The 87-base-pair reads could not distinguish some IMGT-functional V segments, including TRBV6-2 and TRBV6-3, so those segments were excluded. Presence/absence analyses assumed roughly uniform sequencing depth across donors, an assumption that may not hold. A later analysis found that TCR association rates varied across HLA loci, with DRB1 alleles showing the most associated TCRs and HLA-C alleles the fewest. In a later analysis, about 17,000 TCR beta sequences were associated with specific HLA alleles at a false discovery rate of 0.05. According to a later genetic analysis, donors in an Asian-associated ancestry cluster had fewer N-insertions in productive TCRs than the roughly 670-donor mean. Because HLA typing was unavailable for some donors at each locus, only the typed subset was used in association tests. A further reported finding was that TCR beta sequences accurately predicted the HLA-A and HLA-B alleles for most subjects in the first cohort. Compared with equally common non-associated chains, HLA-associated TCR beta chains in a later analysis were more clonally expanded and had lower generation probabilities. CMV serostatus was the only immune exposure information available for the cohort. Correlated functional status among segregating V segments might reflect linkage disequilibrium, but an unknown experimental factor could not be ruled out. V-gene and J-gene trimming of TCR beta chains was associated with a missense DCLRE1C variant in a later genetic analysis, and the association was replicated in an independent cohort.

V and J are truncated by 0 bases and 8 bases respectively, leaving an intervening sequence of 10 bases. Taken from the germline V gene (reference sequence), the CDR1 and CDR2 loops are LNHNV and YYDKDF. Including the terminal cysteine and phenylalanine, the CDR3 comprises 13 residues. Only the CDR3 DNA is retained, 39 bases long and in frame from the first base. Notes on this clone: Its antigen target is currently unknown. No base-level quality is on record; no much larger clone is a single base apart.

The cohort comprised approximately 700 healthy bone marrow donors. At the time of sampling, every cohort member was nominally healthy, though immune exposures that went unrecorded were likely present. The donor was CMV seropositive and belonged to the group of 250 to 350 seropositive cohort members. Each donor provided a peripheral blood sample, and peripheral blood mononuclear cells were used for TCR beta sequencing. Genomic DNA extraction from the blood cell samples was performed with the Qiagen DNeasy Blood Extraction Kit. The library was made by the immunoSEQ multiplex PCR assay. A mixture of 60 forward primers for TCR Vbeta segments and 13 reverse primers for TCR Jbeta segments was used in the multiplex PCR. Amplification of the CDR3 region of rearranged TCR beta genes was performed with a multiplex PCR assay on genomic DNA. The amplified TCR beta libraries were sequenced on the Illumina HiSeq System as 87-base-pair reads. In the original analysis: A later analysis counted about 82 million unique TCR beta chains across the approximately 700 repertoires, and some 11 million of these chains were shared by at least two donors. To remove PCR and sequencing errors, raw reads were error-corrected and collapsed into unique sequences using a nearest-neighbor algorithm that merged closely related sequences. CDR3 sequences were aligned to IMGT reference sequences to assign V, D and J gene segments. For a sequence to be retained, a match of at least six nucleotides was required to both a V gene segment and a J gene segment. Rearrangements were called productive when the CDR3 lacked stop codons and stayed in frame with V and J; all others were non-productive. Following IMGT convention, CDR3 was defined as the stretch from the second conserved V-encoded cysteine up to the conserved J-encoded phenylalanine. In an earlier analysis of around 640 of the donors, sequences lacking an unambiguous match to a single V gene segment were excluded. In an earlier analysis of around 600 of the donors, V segments were called functional above 56.7% productive rearrangements and were called segregating when the between-donor standard deviation exceeded 5%. A statistical classification framework was built for diagnosing cytomegalovirus status from the catalog of TCR beta chain sequences. In a later analysis, V and J genes were assigned by comparing TCR nucleotide sequences against IMGT/GENE-DB human TR gene sequences. Using the TCRdist pipeline, a later analysis assigned CDR3 sequences along with most-parsimonious VDJ recombination scenarios. In a later analysis, each TCR beta chain was defined by its CDR3 amino acid sequence together with its V-gene family, and reads without a unique V-gene family were excluded. To address suspected cross-contamination and a sequencing artifact, a later analysis removed 592 highly shared, low-generation-probability nucleotide sequences. A later analysis calculated a clonal expansion index for each public chain from normalized within-repertoire ranks of inferred template counts. A later analysis computed generation probabilities with a VDJ recombination model fitted to out-of-frame rearrangements, and checked the results against IGoR. Hypergeometric tests were used in a later analysis to score TCR-TCR, TCR-HLA and TCR-CMV co-occurrence, with a repertoire-size bias correction applied to the TCR pairs. In a later analysis, false discovery rates were estimated by permuting HLA or CMV assignments 20 times. A later analysis grouped co-occurring TCRs with DBSCAN, adding TCRdist sequence similarity when clustering within HLA-allele-positive subsets. Repertoires with fewer than 30,000 or more than 120,000 public chains were left out of co-occurrence clustering, as were several repertoires with anomalous nucleotide sharing. TCRdb holds this immuneACCESS table with in-frame rearrangements only. Some clones are missing; in checked studies, unresolved V genes explain under half, and the rest has no known cause. V, J and clone size are those of that table, while D and trimming were read from the DNA. This sample is represented by 200,000 or so clones; roughly 80% of them were singletons. About 6% of the sample lies in the top ten.

The rearranged chain carries TRBV15 and TRBJ1-2, with an unclear D gene assignment. The receptor was derived from a woman in her twenties or thirties in good health and CMV-seropositive. Sequencing used PBMCs. The CDR3 region has the sequence CATSREGVWGYTF. At the DNA level, the sequence is TGTGCCACCAGCAGAGAGGGAGTGTGGGGCTACACCTTC.